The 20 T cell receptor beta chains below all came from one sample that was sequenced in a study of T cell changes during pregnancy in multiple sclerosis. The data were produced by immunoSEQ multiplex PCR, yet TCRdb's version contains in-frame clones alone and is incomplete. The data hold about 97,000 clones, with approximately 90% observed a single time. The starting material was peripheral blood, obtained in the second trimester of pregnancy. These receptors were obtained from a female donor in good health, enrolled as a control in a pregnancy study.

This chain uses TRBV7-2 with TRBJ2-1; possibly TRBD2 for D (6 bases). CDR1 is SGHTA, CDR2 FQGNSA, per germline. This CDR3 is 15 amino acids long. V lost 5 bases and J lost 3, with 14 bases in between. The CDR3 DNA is TGTGCCAGCAGCCCAGGACTATTCAACTACAATGAGCAGTTCTTC. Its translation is CASSPGLFNYNEQFF.

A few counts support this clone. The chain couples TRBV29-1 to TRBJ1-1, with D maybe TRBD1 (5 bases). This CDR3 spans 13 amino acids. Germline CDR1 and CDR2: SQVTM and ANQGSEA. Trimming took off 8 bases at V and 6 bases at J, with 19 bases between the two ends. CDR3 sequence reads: CSTDRAGVAEAFF. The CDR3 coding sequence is TGCAGCACTGACAGAGCGGGCGTAGCTGAAGCTTTCTTT.

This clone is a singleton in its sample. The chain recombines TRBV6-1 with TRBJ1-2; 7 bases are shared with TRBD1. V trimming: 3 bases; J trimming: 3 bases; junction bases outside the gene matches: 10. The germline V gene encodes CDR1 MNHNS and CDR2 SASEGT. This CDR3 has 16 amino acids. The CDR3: CASSEEQGWEDYGYTF. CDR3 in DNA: TGTGCCAGCAGTGAGGAACAGGGGTGGGAGGACTATGGCTACACCTTC.

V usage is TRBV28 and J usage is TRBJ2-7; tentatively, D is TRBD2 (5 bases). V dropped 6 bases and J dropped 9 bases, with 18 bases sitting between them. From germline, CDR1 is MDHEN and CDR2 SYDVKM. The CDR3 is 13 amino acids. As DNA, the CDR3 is TGTGCCAGCAGGGCCGAATCAAGCGGTGTGCAGTACTTC. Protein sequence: CASRAESSGVQYF.

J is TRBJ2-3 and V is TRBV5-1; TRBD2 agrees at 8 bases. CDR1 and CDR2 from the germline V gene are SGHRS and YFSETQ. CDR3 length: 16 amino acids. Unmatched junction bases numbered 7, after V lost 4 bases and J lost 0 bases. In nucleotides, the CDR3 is TGCGCCAGCAGCCCCGGACTAGCTGTTAGCACAGATACGCAGTATTTT. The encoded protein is CASSPGLAVSTDTQYF.

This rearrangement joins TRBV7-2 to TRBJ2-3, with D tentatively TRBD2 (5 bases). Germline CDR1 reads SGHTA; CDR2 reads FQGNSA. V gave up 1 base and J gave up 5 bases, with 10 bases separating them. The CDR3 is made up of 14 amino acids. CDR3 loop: CASSLGLAIDTQYF. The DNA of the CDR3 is TGTGCCAGCAGCTTAGGCCTAGCAATAGATACGCAGTATTTT.

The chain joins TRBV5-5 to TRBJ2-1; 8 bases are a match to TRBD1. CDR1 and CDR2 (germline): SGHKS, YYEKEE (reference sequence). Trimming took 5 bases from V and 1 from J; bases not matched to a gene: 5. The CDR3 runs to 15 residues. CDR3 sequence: CASRPRTGSYNEQFF. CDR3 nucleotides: TGTGCCAGCAGACCAAGGACAGGGTCCTACAATGAGCAGTTCTTC. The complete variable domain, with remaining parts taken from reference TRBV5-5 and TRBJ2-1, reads DAGVTQSPTHLIKTRGQQVTLRCSPISGHKSVSWYQQVLGQGPQFIFQYYEKEERGRGNFPDRFSARQFPNYSSELNVNALLLGDSALYLCASRPRTGSYNEQFFGPGTRLTVL.

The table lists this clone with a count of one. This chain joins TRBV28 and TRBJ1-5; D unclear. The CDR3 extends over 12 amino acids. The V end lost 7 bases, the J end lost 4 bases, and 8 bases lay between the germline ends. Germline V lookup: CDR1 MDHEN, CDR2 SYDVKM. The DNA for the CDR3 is TGTGCCAGCACAGTCGGGAATCAGCCCCAGCATTTT. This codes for CASTVGNQPQHF.

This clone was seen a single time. Here the CDR3 DNA reads TGTGCCAGCAGCGTAGGGGGCGCGGGAGGTAGCAATGAGCAGTTCTTC. It specifies CASSVGGAGGSNEQFF. This chain uses TRBV9 with TRBJ2-1, with TRBD2 matching over 8 bases. V lost 0 bases, J lost 6 bases, and 8 bases stayed unmatched. Germline V CDR1 and CDR2: SGDLS, YYNGEE. The length of the CDR3 is 16 residues.

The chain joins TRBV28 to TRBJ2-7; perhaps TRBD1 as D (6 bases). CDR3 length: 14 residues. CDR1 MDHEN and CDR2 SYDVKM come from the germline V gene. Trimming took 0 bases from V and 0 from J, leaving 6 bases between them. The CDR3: CASSLWDSSYEQYF. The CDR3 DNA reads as TGTGCCAGCAGTTTATGGGACAGCTCCTACGAGCAGTACTTC.

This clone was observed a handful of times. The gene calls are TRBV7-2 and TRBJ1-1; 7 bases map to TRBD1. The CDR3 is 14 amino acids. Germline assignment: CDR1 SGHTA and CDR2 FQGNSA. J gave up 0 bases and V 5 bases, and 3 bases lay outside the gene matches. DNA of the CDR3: TGTGCCAGCAGCGGGGACAGCCTGAACACTGAAGCTTTCTTT. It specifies CASSGDSLNTEAFF.

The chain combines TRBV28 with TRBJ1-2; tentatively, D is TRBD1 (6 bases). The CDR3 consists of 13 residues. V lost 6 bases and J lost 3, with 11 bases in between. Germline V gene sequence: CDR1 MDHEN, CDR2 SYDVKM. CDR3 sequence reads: CASSLQGYYGYTF. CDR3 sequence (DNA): TGTGCCAGCAGCTTACAGGGTTACTATGGCTACACCTTC.

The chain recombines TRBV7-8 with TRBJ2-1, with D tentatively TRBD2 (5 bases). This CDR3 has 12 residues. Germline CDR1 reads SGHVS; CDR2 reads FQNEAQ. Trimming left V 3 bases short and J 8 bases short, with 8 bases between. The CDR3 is CASSLGSYEQFF. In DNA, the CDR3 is TGTGCCAGCAGCTTGGGGAGCTATGAGCAGTTCTTC.

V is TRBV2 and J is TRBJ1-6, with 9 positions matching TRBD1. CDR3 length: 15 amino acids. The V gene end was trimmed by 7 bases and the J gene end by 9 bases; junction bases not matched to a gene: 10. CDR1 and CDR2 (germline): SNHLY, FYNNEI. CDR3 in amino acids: CASMLQSTGGSPLHF. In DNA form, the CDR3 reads TGTGCCAGCATGTTACAGTCGACAGGGGGTTCACCCCTCCACTTT.

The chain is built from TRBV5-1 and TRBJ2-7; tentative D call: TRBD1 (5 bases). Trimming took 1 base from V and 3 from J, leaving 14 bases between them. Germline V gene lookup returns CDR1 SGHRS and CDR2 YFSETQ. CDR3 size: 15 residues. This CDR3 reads CASSLRGRSVYEQYF. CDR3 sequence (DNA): TGCGCCAGCAGCTTGAGGGGCAGGTCAGTCTACGAGCAGTACTTC.

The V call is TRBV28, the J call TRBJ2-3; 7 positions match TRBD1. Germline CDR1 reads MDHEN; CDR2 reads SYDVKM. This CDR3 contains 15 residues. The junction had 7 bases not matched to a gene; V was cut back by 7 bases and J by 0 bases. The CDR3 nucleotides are TGTGCCAGCACCAGACAGGGATTTAGCACAGATACGCAGTATTTT. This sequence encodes CASTRQGFSTDTQYF.

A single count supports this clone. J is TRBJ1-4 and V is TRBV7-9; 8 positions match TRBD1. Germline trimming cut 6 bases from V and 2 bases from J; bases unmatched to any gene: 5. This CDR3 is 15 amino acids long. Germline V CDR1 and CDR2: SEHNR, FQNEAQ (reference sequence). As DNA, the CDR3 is TGTGCCAGCAGACAACAGGGGGTTACTAATGAAAAACTGTTTTTT. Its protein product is CASRQQGVTNEKLFF.

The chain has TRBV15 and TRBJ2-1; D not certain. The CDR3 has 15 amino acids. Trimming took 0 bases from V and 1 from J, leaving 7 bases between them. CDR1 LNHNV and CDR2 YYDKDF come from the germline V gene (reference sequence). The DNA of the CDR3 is TGTGCCACCAGCAGAGATCCAGGTTCCTACAATGAGCAGTTCTTC. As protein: CATSRDPGSYNEQFF.

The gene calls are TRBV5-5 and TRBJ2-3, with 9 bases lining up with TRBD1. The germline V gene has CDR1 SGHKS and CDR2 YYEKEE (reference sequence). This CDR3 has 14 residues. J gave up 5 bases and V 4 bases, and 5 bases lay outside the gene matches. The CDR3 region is CASSPGDRVDTQYF. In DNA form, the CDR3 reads TGTGCCAGCAGCCCCGGGGACAGGGTAGATACGCAGTATTTT.

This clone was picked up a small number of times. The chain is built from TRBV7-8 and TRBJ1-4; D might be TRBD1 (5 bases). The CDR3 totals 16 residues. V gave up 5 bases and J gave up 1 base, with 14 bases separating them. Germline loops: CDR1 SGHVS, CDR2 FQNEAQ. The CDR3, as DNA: TGTGCCAGCAGCCCTAGTGGCGGGGGAACTAATGAAAAACTGTTTTTT. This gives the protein CASSPSGGGTNEKLFF.